This entry concerns a single T cell receptor (beta chain). What it recognizes is unknown. This sample was included in a study of CD8 T cells in Susac syndrome. Study-wide results and caveats: Regarding the TCR sequencing and HLA analysis, the study admitted that a relatively small number of individuals were involved.

Control patients had untreated stable or active relapsing-remitting multiple sclerosis by revised McDonald criteria. CDR1 and CDR2 (germline): GTSNPN, SVGIG (reference sequence). Deletions cut 0 bases from V and 0 bases from J, with 10 bases between. The CDR3 has 15 amino acids. RNA was extracted with the RNeasy kit, and a quantity of roughly 0.5 to 1 ug was reverse transcribed using random hexamers. An immunoSEQ multiplex PCR amplified TCR beta CDR3 over 54 Vbeta and 13 Jbeta. TCRdb passed the immunoSEQ multiplex PCR reads through MiXCR, listing each CDR3 protein once. The data show about 73,000 distinct CDR3 sequences, 85% to 95% seen once.

Sequenced: CD8+ T cells from PBMCs. The rearrangement joins TRBV30 to TRBJ2-3, with D tentatively TRBD1 (6 bases). This TCR was sampled from a human donor with multiple sclerosis. CDR3: CAWSVGGISTDTQYF. The CDR3 DNA reads TGTGCCTGGAGTGTAGGGGGTATTAGCACAGATACGCAGTATTTT.